One sample yielded the 6 T cell receptor beta chains listed below, sequenced in a study of cytomegalovirus exposure and HLA in healthy donors. 13 Jbeta primers and 60 Vbeta primers were used for the PCR. Here immunoSEQ multiplex PCR was the method, and the copy in TCRdb shows in-frame clones only, minus some. The sample has some 180,000 clones, 83% seen once. Sequencing was done on a sample of PBMCs. The receptors were sampled from a man in his forties in good health and CMV-seropositive.

The V and J genes are TRBV5-1 and TRBJ2-5; possibly TRBD2 for D (6 bases). V was cut by 4 bases and J by 2 bases, with 9 bases left in between. CDR1 is SGHRS, CDR2 YFSETQ, per germline. This CDR3 has 13 residues. The CDR3 is CASSPGLQETQYF. The CDR3 DNA reads as TGCGCCAGCAGCCCGGGACTGCAAGAGACCCAGTACTTC. Full variable domain (outside the CDR3, taken from reference TRBV5-1 and TRBJ2-5): KAGVTQTPRYLIKTRGQQVTLSCSPISGHRSVSWYQQTPGQGLQFLFEYFSETQRNKGNFPGRFSGRQFSNSRSEMNVSTLELGDSALYLCASSPGLQETQYFGPGTRLLVL.

The chain links TRBV5-1 to TRBJ1-1; D may be TRBD1 (5 bases). The V gene's germline CDR1 is SGHRS and CDR2 YFSETQ. This CDR3 region has 16 residues. V shed 0 bases and J shed 7 bases, with 19 bases lying between them. For the CDR3, the DNA is TGCGCCAGCAGCTTGGGTCAGGGTGGGCTTTTGGGTGAAGCTTTCTTT. Translation gives CASSLGQGGLLGEAFF.

This sequence joins TRBV7-2 and TRBJ2-7, with D possibly being TRBD2 (5 bases). The V gene lost 2 bases and the J gene lost 6 bases, with 14 bases spanning the gap. Germline assignment: CDR1 SGHTA and CDR2 FQGNSA. The CDR3 has 14 amino acids. For the CDR3, the DNA is TGTGCCAGCAGCTTAAACCCGCTAGCTACCGAGCAGTACTTC. Amino acids: CASSLNPLATEQYF.

The rearrangement uses TRBV9 and TRBJ1-1; 8 bases match TRBD1. Germline V gene data show CDR1 as SGDLS and CDR2 as YYNGEE. The CDR3 is made up of 15 amino acids. The V segment lost 2 bases and the J segment 1 base; nucleotides outside the gene matches: 4. CDR3 protein: CASSVSGTGNTEAFF. CDR3 sequence (DNA): TGTGCCAGCAGCGTCTCCGGGACAGGGAACACTGAAGCTTTCTTT.

This chain joins TRBV9 and TRBJ2-5; perhaps TRBD1 as D (5 bases). Germline V CDR1 and CDR2: SGDLS, YYNGEE. V was clipped by 3 bases and J by 11 bases, with 26 bases between them. This CDR3 region has 16 residues. The CDR3 DNA reads as TGTGCCAGCAGCGCTAGAGATGGGATTATCAGGGTAGAGCAGTACTTC. Residues: CASSARDGIIRVEQYF. Combining the CDR3 with reference TRBV9 and TRBJ2-5 gives the whole variable domain DSGVTQTPKHLITATGQRVTLRCSPRSGDLSVYWYQQSLDQGLQFLIQYYNGEERAKGNILERFSAQQFPDLHSELNLSSLELGDSALYFCASSARDGIIRVEQYFGPGTRLLVL.

This rearrangement joins TRBV18 to TRBJ2-1; TRBD2 matches at 8 bases. The trim removed 6 bases at V and 6 bases at J, leaving 13 bases unmatched. This CDR3 is 16 amino acids long. CDR1 is KGHSH and CDR2 is LQKENI in the germline V gene. The CDR3 DNA sequence: TGTGCCAGCTCCCTCCGGGGCGGGGGGAGAGGCAATGAGCAGTTCTTC. It yields the protein CASSLRGGGRGNEQFF.